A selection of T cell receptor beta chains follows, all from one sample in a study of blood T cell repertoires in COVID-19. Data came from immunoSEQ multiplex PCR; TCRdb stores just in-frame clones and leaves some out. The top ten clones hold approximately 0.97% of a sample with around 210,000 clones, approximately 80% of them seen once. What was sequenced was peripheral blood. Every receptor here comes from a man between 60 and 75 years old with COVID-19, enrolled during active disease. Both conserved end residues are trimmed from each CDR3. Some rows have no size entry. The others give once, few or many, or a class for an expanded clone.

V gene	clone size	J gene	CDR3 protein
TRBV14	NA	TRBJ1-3	ASSQAVNTIY
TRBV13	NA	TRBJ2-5	ASSPSRLAGVLETQY
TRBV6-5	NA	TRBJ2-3	ASSRGQGHADTQY
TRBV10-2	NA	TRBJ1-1	ASRKGQLNTEAF
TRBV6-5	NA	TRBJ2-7	ASIRRGQTYEQY
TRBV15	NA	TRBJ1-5	ATRGTGASQPQH
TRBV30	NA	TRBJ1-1	AWSGQGVEAF
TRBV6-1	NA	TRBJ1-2	ASSDTGQGMAGYT
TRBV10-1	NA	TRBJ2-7	ASSDSPYEQY
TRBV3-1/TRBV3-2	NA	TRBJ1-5	ASSQDGQSPQH
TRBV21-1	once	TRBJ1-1	ASSARDRGLTEAF
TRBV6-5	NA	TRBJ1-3	ASKDRTSNTIY
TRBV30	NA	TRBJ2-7	AWSVGGASYEQY
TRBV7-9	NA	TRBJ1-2	ASSFGQAEGGYT
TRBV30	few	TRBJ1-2	AWSGQGANYGYT
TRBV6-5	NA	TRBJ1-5	ASRAPTGNNQPQH
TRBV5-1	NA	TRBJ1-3	ASSLGTGGNTIY
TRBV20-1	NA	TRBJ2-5	SASPAGGSETQY